The 9 T cell receptor beta chains in this list originate from one sample, sequenced in a study of early T cells in non-severe SARS-CoV-2 infection. Using its own MiXCR run on the 5' RACE reads, TCRdb lists one record per CDR3 protein. This repertoire shows nearly 50,000 distinct CDR3 sequences, 6.2% found once; its top ten account for approximately 6.3%. Sequenced here: whole blood, sampled at baseline. The receptors stem from an adult who was a healthcare worker with PCR-confirmed SARS-CoV-2 infection or an uninfected control (not recorded which).

This clonotype has a count of ten or more. J is TRBJ1-5 and V is TRBV20-1; D is unresolved. CDR1 and CDR2 from the germline V gene are DFQATT and SNEGSKA (reference sequence). CDR3 size: 15 residues. V lost 1 base and J lost 4, with 14 bases in between. This CDR3 is CSARAREVGNQPQHF. The CDR3 DNA sequence: TGCAGTGCTAGAGCCCGGGAAGTAGGGAATCAGCCCCAGCATTTT.

This clonotype showed up just a few times. The genes are TRBV5-5 and TRBJ1-2; TRBD1 agrees at 7 bases. Losses at the gene ends were 3 bases for V and 4 bases for J; bases not matched to a gene: 6. The CDR3 contains 14 residues. Germline values: CDR1 SGHKS, CDR2 YYEKEE (reference sequence). The CDR3 here is CASSYGTDLYGYTF. Written as DNA, the CDR3 is TGTGCCAGCAGCTACGGGACAGACCTCTATGGCTACACCTTC.

In its sample, this clonotype was seen many times. The CDR3 sequence is CSAREGNSPLHF. DNA for the CDR3: TGCAGTGCTAGGGAGGGGAATTCACCCCTCCACTTT. This chain connects TRBV20-1 to TRBJ1-6; maybe TRBD1 (5 bases). Germline CDR1 reads DFQATT; CDR2 reads SNEGSKA (reference sequence). CDR3 length: 12 amino acids. Trimming cost V 3 bases and J 7 bases, with 7 bases left between them.

There are many counts of this clonotype. The chain employs TRBV9 and TRBJ2-7; 9 nucleotides line up with TRBD1. J was trimmed by 4 bases and V by 4 bases; bases with no gene match: 6. Looked up from germline, CDR1 is SGDLS and CDR2 is YYNGEE. The CDR3 is 14 amino acids. The CDR3 is CASSRSDRGYEQYF. The CDR3 bases are TGTGCCAGCAGCCGGTCGGACAGGGGATACGAGCAGTACTTC.

This clonotype was seen at least ten times. The chain combines TRBV12-3 or TRBV12-4 with TRBJ1-1, with a tentative D call TRBD1 (6 bases). With 6 bases removed from V and 3 bases from J, the gap between germline ends came to 14 bases. The CDR3 loop spans 14 amino acids. The CDR3 loop reads CASRSYRADTEAFF. The CDR3 bases are TGTGCCAGCAGATCCTACAGGGCGGACACTGAAGCTTTCTTT.

This clonotype was seen repeatedly, ten times or more. The chain uses TRBV18 and TRBJ2-1; a weak D match, TRBD2 (5 bases). Germline CDR1 reads KGHSH; CDR2 reads LQKENI. Trimming took 6 bases from V and 10 from J, leaving 16 bases between them. The CDR3 runs to 13 residues. CDR3 protein: CASSPLGEGEQFF. In DNA, the CDR3 is TGTGCCAGCTCGCCGCTTGGCGAGGGAGAGCAGTTCTTC.

This clonotype has only a few counts. The chain uses TRBV20-1 and TRBJ1-2, with D possibly TRBD1 on 6 matching bases. There are 13 residues in the CDR3. Between the trimmed V and J ends, which lost 6 bases and 3 bases, there was a span of 14 bases. Germline V gene sequence: CDR1 DFQATT, CDR2 SNEGSKA (reference sequence). The CDR3 DNA is TGCAGTGCCTCAAGACAGGCCGACTATGGCTACACCTTC. This gives the protein CSASRQADYGYTF.

This clonotype has ten or more counts. This chain joins TRBV4-1 and TRBJ2-2, with D possibly being TRBD1 (6 bases). The ends were cut back, 4 bases at V and 2 bases at J, with 11 bases in the middle. The CDR3 has 15 residues. The germline V gene has CDR1 MGHRA and CDR2 YSYEKL. CDR3 sequence reads: CASSPRDKNTGELFF. In nucleotides, the CDR3 is TGCGCCAGCAGCCCCCGGGACAAAAACACCGGGGAGCTGTTTTTT.

The chain joins TRBV29-1 to TRBJ1-2; D is undetermined. The CDR3 is made up of 10 amino acids. The germline V and J ends were trimmed by 6 bases and 6 bases, with 8 bases remaining between them. Per the germline V gene, CDR1 is SQVTM and CDR2 is ANQGSEA. CDR3 DNA: TGCAGCGTCTTCATCGATGGCTACACCTTC. Translating gives CSVFIDGYTF.